One and the same sample provided the 17 T cell receptor beta chains below, sequenced in a study of regulatory T cells in long-lasting Graves disease (dated by TCRdb to 2020 to 2022). The receptor library was made with multiplex PCR. TCRdb names Illumina HiSeq 4000 as the instrument used. CDR3 regions were amplified by Arm-PCR with iRepertoire HTBI primers to construct TCR beta libraries. TCRdb itself trimmed the public reads at Q25 with fastp, ran MiXCR and retained productive beta chains. Under each unique CDR3 protein, matching rows form one entry showing the most common genes and DNA. The sample includes roughly 500,000 distinct CDR3 sequences, with 14% observed a single time. The top ten clones comprise about 15% of the sample. Per the publication, the time point label means: newly diagnosed GD, antithyroid drugs for less than 3 months. For both TCR sequencing and RNA sequencing, RNA was extracted from PBMCs using TRIzol.

These data are also associated with another study on T cells in Graves' hyperthyroidism and ophthalmopathy.

The sequences come from peripheral blood mononuclear cells (PBMCs), collected at new diagnosis, from a patient treated with antithyroid drugs. Receptors originate from a woman aged 45 to 65 with Graves disease. Donor details come from another sample of the same person, matched by shared clones.

The chain is built from TRBV19 and TRBJ2-2; a possible D gene is TRBD2 (5 bases). Germline V gives CDR1 LNHDA, CDR2 SQIVND (reference sequence). V gave up 3 bases and J gave up 5 bases, with 10 bases separating them. This CDR3 is built from 14 residues. The CDR3 loop is CASSIPGVTGELFF. DNA of the CDR3: TGTGCCAGTAGTATTCCCGGGGTGACCGGGGAGCTGTTTTTT.

This clonotype showed up many times. The CDR3 nucleotides read TGTGCCTGGAGTGTAAACAGGGAGGGCGGCTACACCTTC. Its protein product is CAWSVNREGGYTF. The chain carries TRBV30 and TRBJ1-2; tentatively, D is TRBD1 (6 bases). CDR1 and CDR2 from the germline V gene are GTSNPN and SVGIG (reference sequence). V was pared by 0 bases and J by 8 bases, with 13 bases between. This CDR3 region has 13 residues.

This clonotype was seen at least ten times. This chain joins TRBV11-2 and TRBJ2-1, with 7 bases lining up with TRBD2. Germline V gene sequence: CDR1 SGHAT, CDR2 FQNNGV. The junction had 3 bases not matched to a gene; V was cut back by 2 bases and J by 2 bases. This CDR3 has 15 amino acids. The chain's CDR3 is CASSLRDYPYNEQFF. The DNA of the CDR3 is TGTGCCAGCAGCTTACGGGACTACCCCTACAATGAGCAGTTCTTC.

This clonotype appeared many times. The chain links TRBV6-4 to TRBJ1-1; tentative D call: TRBD1 (5 bases). V lost 4 bases, J lost 4 bases, and 13 bases lay in between. Germline V gene data show CDR1 as MRHNA and CDR2 as SNTAGT. The length of the CDR3 is 14 residues. DNA of the CDR3: TGTGCCAGCAGTGCAGGGAAAGAGGCCACTGAAGCTTTCTTT. Amino acids: CASSAGKEATEAFF.

The V gene is TRBV30, the J gene TRBJ2-5; D possibly corresponds to TRBD2 (5 bases). CDR3 length: 13 residues. Germline lookup yields CDR1 GTSNPN and CDR2 SVGIG (reference sequence). V lost 7 bases, J lost 3 bases, and 15 bases lay in between. CDR3 residues: CAYDQTREETQYF. CDR3 nucleotide sequence: TGTGCCTACGACCAAACTAGGGAAGAGACCCAGTACTTC.

CDR3 protein: CSVGLRSGNTIYF. CDR3 coding DNA: TGCAGCGTTGGGCTCAGGTCGGGAAACACCATATATTTT. The chain joins TRBV29-1 to TRBJ1-3, with D uncertain. Germline V CDR1 and CDR2: SQVTM, ANQGSEA. The CDR3 extends over 13 amino acids. Trimming removed 4 bases from V and 4 bases from J, with 11 bases in between.

This clonotype has more than one count but fewer than ten. J is TRBJ2-1 and V is TRBV20-1; 14 bases agree with TRBD2. This CDR3 contains 16 residues. V lost 0 bases to trimming and J lost 10 bases; unmatched junction nucleotides: 8. The germline gives CDR1 DFQATT, CDR2 SNEGSKA (reference sequence). CDR3 sequence reads: CSARDDGTSGRKEQFF. Here the CDR3 DNA reads TGCAGTGCTAGAGACGACGGGACTAGCGGGAGAAAAGAGCAGTTCTTC.

Ten or more counts support this clonotype. This sequence joins TRBV12-3 or TRBV12-4 and TRBJ2-7; TRBD2 is a possible D gene (5 bases). Trimming cost V 6 bases and J 3 bases, with 18 bases left between them. This CDR3 spans 15 amino acids. The CDR3 DNA follows: TGTGCCAGCAGGAGGAATTGGACTGGAAGCTACGAGCAGTACTTC. It codes for CASRRNWTGSYEQYF.

This clonotype was detected a few times. This rearrangement joins TRBV10-3 to TRBJ2-1; the D is unclear. CDR3 size: 13 residues. Trimming cost V 2 bases and J 3 bases, with 5 bases left between them. Per the germline V gene, CDR1 is ENHRY and CDR2 is SYGVKD. The CDR3 region is CAISEEIYNEQFF. The CDR3 DNA follows: TGTGCCATCAGTGAGGAAATCTACAATGAGCAGTTCTTC.

This clonotype was counted at least ten times. The rearrangement joins TRBV6-2 or TRBV6-3 to TRBJ2-7, with 7 bases matching TRBD1. Germline CDR1 MNHEY, CDR2 SVGEGT. CDR3 length equals 12 residues. V was clipped by 10 bases and J by 0 bases; unmatched bases: 3. Here the CDR3 reads CATDRSSYEQYF. In DNA form, the CDR3 reads TGTGCCACGGACAGGAGCTCCTACGAGCAGTACTTC.

Many counts were recorded for this clonotype. The gene calls are TRBV2 and TRBJ2-3; 8 positions agree with TRBD2. Trimming at V came to 3 bases and at J to 1 base, leaving 6 bases not matched to a gene. Germline V CDR1 and CDR2: SNHLY, FYNNEI. This CDR3 is 16 amino acids long. CDR3 nucleotides: TGTGCCAGCAGTGAGAGTTCGCGGGAGGGCACAGATACGCAGTATTTT. Translated, it gives CASSESSREGTDTQYF.

In its sample, this clonotype was seen many times. V usage is TRBV5-1 and J usage is TRBJ2-5, with 10 bases identical to TRBD2. J lost 4 bases, V lost 4 bases, and 4 bases had no gene match. Germline loops: CDR1 SGHRS, CDR2 YFSETQ. This CDR3 comprises 14 residues. Written as DNA, the CDR3 is TGCGCCAGCAGCCGGGGACTAGCGCCAGAGACCCAGTACTTC. This encodes CASSRGLAPETQYF.

This clonotype was seen ten or more times. The rearrangement links TRBV14 to TRBJ2-1; the match to TRBD2 covers 10 bases. CDR1 is SGHDN and CDR2 is FVKESK in the germline V gene. V gave up 1 base and J gave up 4 bases; unmatched junction bases: 1. The CDR3 is 15 residues long. This CDR3 is CASSQGTSGYNEQFF. The DNA for the CDR3 is TGTGCCAGCAGCCAAGGGACTAGCGGATACAATGAGCAGTTCTTC.

This clonotype was counted many times. The chain uses TRBV3-1 and TRBJ2-5, with D maybe TRBD1 (6 bases). Per germline, CDR1 LGHDT and CDR2 YNNKEL (reference sequence). The V gene lost 4 bases and the J gene lost 4 bases, with 13 bases spanning the gap. CDR3 size: 14 residues. This CDR3 reads CASSPLQGAETQYF. CDR3 DNA sequence: TGTGCCAGCAGCCCCCTACAGGGCGCAGAGACCCAGTACTTC.

The CDR3 DNA follows: TGTGCGGCGGGACAGTCCCCCTTGGCGGGGGCCAACGTCCTGACTTTC. This encodes CAAGQSPLAGANVLTF. The genes are TRBV7-9 and TRBJ2-6; tentative D call: TRBD1 (7 bases). Germline V gives CDR1 SEHNR, CDR2 FQNEAQ (reference sequence). The CDR3 sequence is 16 residues long.

This chain's CDR3 is CASSVGLADPEQFF. The CDR3 coding sequence is TGTGCCAGCAGTGTAGGACTAGCGGACCCTGAGCAGTTCTTC. The chain combines TRBV2 with TRBJ2-1, with 10 positions matching TRBD2. The germline gives CDR1 SNHLY, CDR2 FYNNEI. V shed 4 bases, J shed 9 bases, and the junction held 6 bases outside the gene matches. The CDR3 totals 14 residues.

This rearrangement joins TRBV6-1 to TRBJ2-7; D is uncertain. Trimming left V 4 bases short and J 4 bases short, with 11 bases between. This CDR3 has 13 amino acids. Germline values: CDR1 MNHNS, CDR2 SASEGT. In DNA form, the CDR3 reads TGTGCCAGCAGTGGACTTAGGTTTTACGAGCAGTACTTC. It encodes CASSGLRFYEQYF.